The T cell receptor (beta chain) under discussion was sequenced for a study of PD-1 blockade in classical Hodgkin lymphoma. Every patient experienced relapse after autologous stem cell transplantation, and brentuximab vedotin exposure varied. Germline V gene lookup returns CDR1 PRHDT and CDR2 FYEKMQ (reference sequence). The length of the CDR3 is 13 residues. V lost 4 bases and J 10 bases, leaving 14 bases between the germline ends. Only in-frame clones appear in the TCRdb table, and some are missing; sequencing was by immunoSEQ multiplex PCR. Of about 54,000 clones listed, approximately 90% are singletons.

Sample: peripheral blood mononuclear cells (PBMCs), taken before the second cycle of nivolumab. The genes are TRBV13 and TRBJ2-1; D is ambiguous. This TCR was sampled from a human donor with classical Hodgkin lymphoma. CDR3 DNA sequence: TGTGCCAGCAGCTCCAGAGGACGGACCGAGCAGTTCTTC. Its protein is CASSSRGRTEQFF.